Each of the 6 T cell receptor beta chains below was sequenced from the same sample in a study of human T cells and chemical hapten exposure. From the RACE reads, TCRdb called clonotypes with MiXCR, one entry per CDR3 protein. The sample shows about 250,000 distinct CDR3 sequences, around 7.7% of them seen only once. The time point is: pre-sensitization, week 0. Treatment denoted: therapeutic diphenylcyclopropenone sensitization with weekly scalp DPC. This material consisted of whole blood, taken in connection with sensitization to the hapten diphenylcyclopropenone (DPC). Source of these receptors: a man younger than 35 with alopecia areata. Some clones in this sample may be carry-over from other donors' samples.

This clonotype has a handful of counts. The chain couples TRBV6-1 to TRBJ1-2; TRBD1 is a possible D gene (5 bases). V gave up 8 bases and J gave up 2 bases, with 12 bases separating them. This CDR3 has 13 residues. Per germline, CDR1 MNHNS and CDR2 SASEGT. The CDR3 loop reads CASRVDRNYGYTF. CDR3 nucleotide sequence: TGTGCCAGCCGGGTTGACAGAAACTATGGCTACACCTTC.

This chain joins TRBV7-2 and TRBJ1-2; no definite D call. V was cut by 1 base and J by 4 bases, with 16 bases left in between. CDR1 and CDR2 from the germline V gene are SGHTA and FQGNSA. The CDR3 length is 16 residues. The CDR3 DNA reads as TGTGCCAGCAGCTTAGGAAGTCGGTTAAACATCTATGGCTACACCTTC. Protein product: CASSLGSRLNIYGYTF.

This clonotype was detected only a few times. The chain carries TRBV28 and TRBJ2-5, with D uncertain. The CDR3 has 12 residues. Germline CDR1 is MDHEN and CDR2 is SYDVKM. Trimming took off 6 bases at V and 7 bases at J, with 12 bases between the two ends. CDR3 sequence reads: CASRLRLGTQYF. The CDR3 DNA reads as TGTGCCAGCAGACTCAGATTGGGGACCCAGTACTTC. Using reference TRBV28 and TRBJ2-5 for the parts outside the CDR3, the full variable domain is DVKVTQSSRYLVKRTGEKVFLECVQDMDHENMFWYRQDPGLGLRLIYFSYDVKMKEKGDIPEGYSVSREKKERFSLILESASTNQTSMYLCASRLRLGTQYFGPGTRLLVL.

In its sample, this clonotype was seen many times. The V gene is TRBV29-1, the J gene TRBJ2-3, with TRBD1 as a possible D gene (6 bases). Deletions cut 6 bases from V and 4 bases from J, with 20 bases between. The CDR3 covers 15 residues. Germline V lookup: CDR1 SQVTM, CDR2 ANQGSEA. The CDR3 nucleotides read TGCAGCGTCGAGGATACAGGGTTTAAGGCAGATACGCAGTATTTT. Its translation is CSVEDTGFKADTQYF.

CDR3 region: CASSHTSGGYEQYF. The DNA for the CDR3 is TGTGCCAGCAGCCACACTAGCGGGGGATACGAGCAGTACTTC. The chain couples TRBV13 to TRBJ2-7; 11 positions match TRBD2. The V segment lost 5 bases and the J segment 4 bases; nucleotides outside the gene matches: 4. Germline V CDR1 and CDR2: PRHDT, FYEKMQ (reference sequence). The CDR3 loop spans 14 amino acids.

The chain employs TRBV4-3 and TRBJ2-2; 7 bases are shared with TRBD2. The V gene's germline CDR1 is LGHNA and CDR2 YSLEER. The trim removed 4 bases at V and 1 base at J, leaving 6 bases unmatched. CDR3 length: 16 amino acids. The CDR3, as DNA: TGCGCCAGCAGCCCCCTGGGGGGGAAGAACACCGGGGAGCTGTTTTTT. Translating it yields CASSPLGGKNTGELFF.